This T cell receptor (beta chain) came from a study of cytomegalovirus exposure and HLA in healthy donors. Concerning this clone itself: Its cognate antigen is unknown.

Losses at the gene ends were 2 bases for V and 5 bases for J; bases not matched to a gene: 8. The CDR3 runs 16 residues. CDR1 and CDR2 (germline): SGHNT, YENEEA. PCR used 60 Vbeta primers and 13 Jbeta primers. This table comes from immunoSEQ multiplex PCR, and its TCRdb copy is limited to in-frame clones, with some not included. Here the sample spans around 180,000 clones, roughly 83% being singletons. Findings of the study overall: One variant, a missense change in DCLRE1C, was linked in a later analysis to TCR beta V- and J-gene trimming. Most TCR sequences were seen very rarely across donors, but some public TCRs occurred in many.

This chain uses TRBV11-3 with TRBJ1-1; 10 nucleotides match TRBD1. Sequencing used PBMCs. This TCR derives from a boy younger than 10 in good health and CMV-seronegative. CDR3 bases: TGTGCCAGCAGCTTATCGGTGACAGGGGGCCATACTGAAGCTTTCTTT. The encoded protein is CASSLSVTGGHTEAFF.